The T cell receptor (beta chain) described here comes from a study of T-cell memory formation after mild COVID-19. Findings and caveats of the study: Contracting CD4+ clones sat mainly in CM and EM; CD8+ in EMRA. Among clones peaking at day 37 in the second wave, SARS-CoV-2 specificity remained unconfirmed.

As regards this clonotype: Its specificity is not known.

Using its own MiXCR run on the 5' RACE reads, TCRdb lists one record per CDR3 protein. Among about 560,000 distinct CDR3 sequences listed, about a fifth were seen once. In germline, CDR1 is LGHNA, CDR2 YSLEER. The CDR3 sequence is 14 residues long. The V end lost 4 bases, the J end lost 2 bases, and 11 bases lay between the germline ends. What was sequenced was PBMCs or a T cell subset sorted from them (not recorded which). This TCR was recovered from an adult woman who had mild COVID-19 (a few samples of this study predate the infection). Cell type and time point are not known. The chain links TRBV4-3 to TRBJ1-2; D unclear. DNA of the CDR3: TGCGCCAGCAGCCCCGCCGGGGAAAACTATGGCTACACCTTC. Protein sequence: CASSPAGENYGYTF.